The present T cell receptor beta chain was sequenced within a study of T cells in Graves' hyperthyroidism and ophthalmopathy (dated by TCRdb to between 2018 and 2020). For the wider study: Peripheral blood samples were taken at initial diagnosis, before any treatment was given. Whether ophthalmopathy could be predicted prospectively was tested in an independent validation cohort made up of 18 to 20 hyperthyroidism patients plus 17 patients who later progressed to ophthalmopathy. After blood sampling, hyperthyroidism patients were treated with methimazole at a starting dose of 30 mg daily, and ophthalmopathy patients were treated with high-dose intravenous methylprednisolone. The paper describes TCR Vbeta CDR3 sequencing of around 140 peripheral blood samples, made up of 43 ophthalmopathy patients, roughly 75 hyperthyroidism patients and about 17 progressor patients. A discovery cohort of 95 to 100 patients, 43 with Graves' ophthalmopathy and roughly 59 with stable Graves' hyperthyroidism, was used to find distinguishing TCR V-J signatures. The 100 or so discovery patients were randomly split 7:3 into training and test sets. In roughly six Graves' hyperthyroidism patients, the study also compared T-cell repertoires from thyroid tissue with T-cell repertoires from blood. General findings and caveats noted by the study authors: Most expanded thyroid clonotypes (frequency above 0.001) were also detected in blood, a finding suggesting that blood repertoires may reflect thyroid immune responses. In validation, the model predicted progression to ophthalmopathy with over 60% sensitivity and over 72% specificity, a median of about 6 months before onset. Sample size was not statistically predetermined, and investigators were not blinded to group allocation. A model built on a 13 V-J signature distinguished ophthalmopathy from stable hyperthyroidism, reaching roughly 88% sensitivity and about 81% specificity in cross-validation and 80%/75% in testing.

Hyperthyroidism patients were newly diagnosed, had a disease duration of under 2 months, and were aged 18 to 65 years. The study excluded patients with uncontrolled infections, other autoimmune diseases, pregnancy or lactation. Diagnoses were established on the basis of clinical symptoms, serum thyroxine and TRAb, thyroid ultrasound, and orbital computed tomography. For progressor patients, blood was drawn at the first diagnosis of hyperthyroidism, before any ophthalmopathy symptoms had appeared. PBMCs were separated from roughly 10 ml of fresh peripheral blood using Ficoll-Paque density gradient centrifugation. Progressor patients were first diagnosed with Graves' hyperthyroidism and then developed ophthalmopathy during follow-up. Trizol reagent was used to extract total RNA, and RNA quality was then checked on an Agilent 2100 Bioanalyzer. There are many counts of this clonotype. Its antigen remains undetermined. No base-level quality is on record; no much larger clone is a single base apart.

TCR beta CDR3 regions were amplified from RNA transcripts. The first round of RT-PCR for the TCR CDR3 was performed with the HTBI primer set and the Qiagen OneStep RT-PCR kit. A second multiplex PCR round built the libraries, followed by size selection and purification. Sequencing of the libraries was done on an Illumina HiSeq2000 using paired-end 100 bp reads. Concerning the study's data processing: SOAPnuke was used to process the raw data, removing reads that contained adapters or uncalled bases, had a mean Phred below 15, or lacked an exact match to the constant primer or identifier. High-quality paired reads were merged using COPE v1.2.5, and each unique nucleotide sequence was defined as a clonotype. MiTCR v1.1 was used to align clonotypes to the IMGT TRBV, TRBD and TRBJ reference segments. Analysis was restricted to V-J combinations with a frequency above 0.0001, which covered about 99% of repertoires. A TCS score was defined as the ratio of F50 (clonal expansion) to E x V (chaos), with BLOSUM62-based TCRdist applied between CDR3 peptides within each V-J. Welch's t-statistics and random forest reduced around 510 V-J features to roughly 13, which were used in a naive Bayes classifier (R e1071). TCRdb reprocessed the public reads (quality trimming at Q25 with fastp, clone calling with MiXCR) and kept in-frame beta chains. Every entry covers one CDR3 protein and lists the most common genes and DNA from its rows. The V and J calls and clone size are TCRdb's, not the authors'. The sample table records about 300,000 distinct CDR3 sequences; approximately 26% of these occur just once. Of the sample, around 28% falls within the top ten clones.

The CDR3, from cysteine to phenylalanine, totals 14 residues. Only CDR3 DNA is held: 42 bases, read in frame from base 1. At the junction V is shortened by 5 bases and J by 2 bases, with 13 bases in between. In the germline V gene (reference sequence), CDR1 corresponds to PRHDT and CDR2 to FYEKMQ. The chain joins TRBV13 to TRBJ2-7; TRBD1 is a possible D gene, resting on 5 matching bases. This receptor was obtained from a man aged 35 to 55 with Graves' hyperthyroidism that later progressed to Graves' ophthalmopathy. The specimen sequenced was blood. The CDR3 region: CASSDRTKTYEQYF. The nucleotide sequence is TGTGCCAGCAGCGATAGGACAAAGACCTACGAGCAGTACTTC. Joined to the reference TRBV13 and TRBJ2-7 proteins, this CDR3 gives the full variable domain: AAGVIQSPRHLIKEKRETATLKCYPIPRHDTVYWYQQGPGQDPQFLISFYEKMQSDKGSIPDRFSAQQFSDYHSELNMSSLELGDSALYFCASSDRTKTYEQYFGPGTRLTVT.